This T cell receptor beta chain was sequenced in a study of T-cell memory formation after mild COVID-19 (dated by TCRdb to the early 2020s). Context from the whole study: TCR sequence clusters from the two donors were found to be largely donor specific. Two young, previously healthy adult volunteers, one female and one male, were included in the cohort. In a couple of donors, T-cell clones that expanded and contracted after mild COVID-19 were followed by sequencing TCRalpha and TCRbeta repertoires longitudinally. The investigation overall reported the following: Only two mild cases were covered by the study, and larger cohorts that include severe cases with pre-infection samples were considered necessary. Some responding clones were found in pre-infection memory, which suggests that pre-existing cross-reactive memory T cells took part in the SARS-CoV-2 response. From day 15 to 85, contracting clones showed balanced CD4/CD8 phenotypes, whereas a second wave of clones that expanded from day 15 to 37 leaned towards CD4+. Contracting CD4+ clones were found mainly in CM and EM memory subsets, while CD8+ clones were enriched in EMRA. SARS-CoV-2 specificity of the second-wave clones peaking on day 37 was not confirmed.

Including the terminal cysteine and phenylalanine, the CDR3 comprises 13 residues. Just the 39-base CDR3 DNA is kept, in frame starting at base 1. The trim is 3 bases for V and 12 bases for J, with a gap of 12 bases between the germline ends. Ficoll-Paque density gradient centrifugation was used to isolate PBMCs. Sequenced using an Illumina NovaSeq 6000. TCRalpha and TCRbeta cDNA libraries were built by 5'RACE with constant-segment primers, adding sample barcodes and unique molecular identifiers. Trizol reagent was used to extract RNA from every sample. Library amplification was performed in two PCR steps, and a second sample barcode and Illumina TruSeq adapters were introduced in the second step. Sequencing of libraries was performed on an Illumina NovaSeq with 2 x 150 bp paired-end reads. The authors' analysis ran thus. The reads were demultiplexed and collapsed into UMI-guided consensus sequences using migec v1.2.7. Using mixcr v2.1.11, the UMI consensuses were aligned to TRA and TRB V and J templates and assembled into clonotypes. Clonotypes were classified as expanded or contracted when called significant by both edgeR and NoisET, with noise models trained on biological replicates. For edgeR calls, the cutoffs were a false discovery rate-adjusted p below 0.01 and a log2 fold-change threshold of 1. PCA with hierarchical clustering of max-normalized trajectories of the 1000 most abundant clonotypes was used as exploratory dynamics analysis. Separately sequenced CD4+ and CD8+ repertoires were used to assign the CD4 or CD8 phenotype of responding clones. TCRdb itself trimmed the public reads at Q25 with fastp, ran MiXCR and retained productive beta chains. Entries are consolidated by CDR3 protein sequence, retaining the most common genes and DNA. TCRdb, not the authors, supplied the V and J calls. Counted in this sample were approximately 290,000 distinct CDR3 sequences; about a sixth of them appeared once. Clones ranked in the top ten supply about a fifth of the sample.

This clonotype has a handful of counts. Its cognate antigen has yet to be identified. Nothing much larger sits one base from this clone, and base qualities are not available. Sequenced sample: PBMCs or a T cell subset sorted from them (not recorded which). The origin of this receptor is a man between 18 and 29 years old who had mild COVID-19 (a few samples of this study predate the infection). The sample titles of this study are shuffled in the database, so cell type and time point are left out; the donor was told from shared clones. In this chain, TRBV12-3 or TRBV12-4 is recombined with TRBJ1-6; TRBD1 is perhaps the D gene, given 5 matching bases. At the DNA level, the sequence is TGTGCCAGCAGTTTGCTGGGGGTCGGACCCCTCCACTTT. This gives the protein CASSLLGVGPLHF.